The clone carrying this T cell receptor beta chain showed up many times. No antigen is known for it. The data are from a study of T cell repertoires in cytomegalovirus infection. About the research overall: A matching HLA type, together with CMV infection, was signaled by public TCR beta signatures. Findings of the study overall: CMV carriers with the relevant HLA were identified by cumulative public TCR beta family frequency.

CDR1 and CDR2 (germline): MNHNS, SASEGT. The CDR3 totals 13 residues. The V end was cut by 8 bases, the J end by 3 bases, with 14 bases between. In TCRdb, the reads were re-called with MiXCR into one record per CDR3 protein. The sample yields 560,000 or so distinct CDR3 sequences, approximately 15% seen once. The J gene is TRBJ2-7, the V gene TRBV6-1; TRBD1 or TRBD2 may be the D gene (5 bases each). What was sequenced was CD8+ T cells from PBMCs. The sequence was obtained from a human donor in good health (CMV status not recorded). Some clones in this sample may be carry-over from other donors' samples. CDR3 region: CASFSGTYYEQYF. In nucleotides, the CDR3 is TGTGCCAGCTTTTCCGGGACGTACTACGAGCAGTACTTC.